This T cell receptor (beta chain) was retrieved from a study of shared clonotypes between healthy human individuals. Each cell subset's genomic DNA was divided evenly among several immunoSEQ plates. When replicate PCRs were run on sorted subsets, they used 200 to 250 ng DNA, about 31,000 T cell genomes. Clones were sequenced by immunoSEQ multiplex PCR, and TCRdb holds only the in-frame ones, with some missing. The data hold some 1 million clones, with about 70% observed a single time. In the CD4+ fraction, cells were divided into CD45RA+ naive and CD45RA-negative memory subsets. CDR3 size: 13 residues. The ends lost 11 bases at V and 2 bases at J; junction bases unmatched: 8. CDR1 is SNHLY and CDR2 is FYNNEI in the germline V gene.

Sequencing was carried out using memory CD4+ T cells sorted from blood. The subset: CD45RA-negative fraction. This TCR derives from a man aged 18 to 29 in good health. The chain is built from TRBV2 and TRBJ2-7; TRBD2 matches 8 bases. This CDR3 reads CAGKGLGPYEQYF. The CDR3 nucleotides read TGTGCCGGAAAGGGACTAGGTCCCTACGAGCAGTACTTC.